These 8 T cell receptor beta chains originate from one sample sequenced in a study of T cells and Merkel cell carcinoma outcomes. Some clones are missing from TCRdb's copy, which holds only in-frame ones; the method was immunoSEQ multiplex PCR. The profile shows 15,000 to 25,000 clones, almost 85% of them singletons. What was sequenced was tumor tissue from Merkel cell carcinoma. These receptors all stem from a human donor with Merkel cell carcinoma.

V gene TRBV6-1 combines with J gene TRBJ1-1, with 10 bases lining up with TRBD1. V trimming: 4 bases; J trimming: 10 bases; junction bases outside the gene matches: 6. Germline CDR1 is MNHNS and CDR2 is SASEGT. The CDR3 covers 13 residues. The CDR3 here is CASSASGTGVAFF. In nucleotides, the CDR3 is TGTGCCAGCAGTGCCTCCGGGACAGGGGTAGCTTTCTTT.

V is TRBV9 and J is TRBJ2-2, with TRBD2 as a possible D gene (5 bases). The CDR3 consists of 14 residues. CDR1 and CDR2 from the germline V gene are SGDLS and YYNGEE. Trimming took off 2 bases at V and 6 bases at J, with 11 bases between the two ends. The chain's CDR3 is CASSVEDVSGELFF. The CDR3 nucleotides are TGTGCCAGCAGCGTGGAGGACGTCTCCGGGGAGCTGTTTTTT.

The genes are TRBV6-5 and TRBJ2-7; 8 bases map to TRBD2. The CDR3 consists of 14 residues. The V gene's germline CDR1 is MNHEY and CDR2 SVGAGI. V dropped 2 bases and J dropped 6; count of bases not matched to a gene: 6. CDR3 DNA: TGTGCCAGCAGTTACGGAGCGGGAGTTCTCGAGCAGTACTTC. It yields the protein CASSYGAGVLEQYF.

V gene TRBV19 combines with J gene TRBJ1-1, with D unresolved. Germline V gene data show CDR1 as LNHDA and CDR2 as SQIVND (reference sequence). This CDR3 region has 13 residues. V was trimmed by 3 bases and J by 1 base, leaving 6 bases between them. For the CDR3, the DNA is TGTGCCAGTAGTATCGCCAGGAACACTGAAGCTTTCTTT. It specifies CASSIARNTEAFF.

The CDR3 loop reads CASRPKSKGANYGYTF. Here the CDR3 DNA reads TGTGCAAGTCGCCCCAAATCCAAAGGAGCTAACTATGGCTACACCTTC. The gene calls are TRBV12-2 and TRBJ1-2. TRBV12-2 is a known pseudogene. The CDR3 is made up of 16 amino acids.

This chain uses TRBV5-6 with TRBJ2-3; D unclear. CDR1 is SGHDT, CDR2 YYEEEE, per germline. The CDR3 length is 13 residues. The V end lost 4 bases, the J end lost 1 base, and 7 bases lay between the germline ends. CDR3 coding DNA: TGTGCCAGCAGCCGGACGGGCACAGATACGCAGTATTTT. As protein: CASSRTGTDTQYF.

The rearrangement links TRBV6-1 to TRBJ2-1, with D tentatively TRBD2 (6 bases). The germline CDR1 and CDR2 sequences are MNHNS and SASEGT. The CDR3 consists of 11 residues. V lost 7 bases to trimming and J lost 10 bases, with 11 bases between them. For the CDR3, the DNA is TGTGCCAGCAAACGGAGCGGGGAGCAGTTCTTC. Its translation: CASKRSGEQFF.

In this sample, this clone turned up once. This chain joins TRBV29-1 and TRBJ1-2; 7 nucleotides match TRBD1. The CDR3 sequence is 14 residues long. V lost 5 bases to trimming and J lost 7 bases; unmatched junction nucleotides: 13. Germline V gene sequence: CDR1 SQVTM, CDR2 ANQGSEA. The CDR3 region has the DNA TGCAGCGTTAGCCCCACAGGGGAGGTCTTTGGCTACACCTTC. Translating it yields CSVSPTGEVFGYTF.